The 23 T cell receptor beta chains below come from one sample, sequenced in a study of spatial heterogeneity in lung cancer. MiXCR was run by TCRdb on the 5' RACE reads, yielding one entry per CDR3 protein. This table has more than 35,000 distinct CDR3 sequences, roughly 5.5% appearing once. Time point meaning: sample taken at primary tumor resection. The authors sequenced whole RNA from tumor, nontumor lung or frozen PBMC without sorting. This specimen consisted of PBMCs, obtained at surgery. These receptors were collected from a female donor with early-stage non-small cell lung cancer.

The gene calls are TRBV14 and TRBJ2-7; no clear D. V shed 1 base and J shed 7 bases, with 11 bases lying between them. Per germline, CDR1 SGHDN and CDR2 FVKESK. The CDR3 covers 13 residues. CDR3 coding DNA: TGTGCCAGCAGCCAAGTAAGCCTGGGGGAGCAGTACTTC. Its protein is CASSQVSLGEQYF.

In this sample, this clonotype turned up many times. The chain joins TRBV4-1 to TRBJ2-2; 13 bases map to TRBD2. The J segment lost 8 bases and the V segment lost 6 bases, leaving 6 bases of the junction unmatched. The CDR3 loop spans 15 amino acids. The germline gives CDR1 MGHRA, CDR2 YSYEKL. Here the CDR3 reads CASRVTSGGPGELFF. The CDR3 DNA is TGCGCCAGCAGAGTGACTAGCGGGGGGCCGGGGGAGCTGTTTTTT.

The chain carries TRBV20-1 and TRBJ1-5; no definite D call. This CDR3 has 13 residues. Deletions cut 4 bases from V and 2 bases from J, with 9 bases between. The germline V gene has CDR1 DFQATT and CDR2 SNEGSKA (reference sequence). CDR3 protein: CSAIGHGNQPQHF. The CDR3 DNA reads as TGCAGTGCTATCGGTCACGGCAATCAGCCCCAGCATTTT.

This clonotype was counted a few times. The chain uses TRBV7-6 and TRBJ2-3, with TRBD1 identical over 8 bases. The CDR3 is 16 residues long. The J segment lost 1 base and the V segment lost 5 bases, leaving 8 bases of the junction unmatched. Germline V lookup: CDR1 SGHVS, CDR2 FNYEAQ. Here the CDR3 DNA reads TGTGCCAGCAGCCCGTTCCCCAGGGGGCGCACAGATACGCAGTATTTT. It is translated as CASSPFPRGRTDTQYF.

At least ten counts were recorded for this clonotype. This chain links TRBV5-1 with TRBJ2-1; TRBD1 aligns across 7 bases. The V gene's germline CDR1 is SGHRS and CDR2 YFSETQ. The CDR3 sequence is 15 residues long. V dropped 4 bases and J dropped 2; count of bases not matched to a gene: 6. CDR3 residues: CASSPDRRTYNEQFF. The DNA for the CDR3 is TGCGCCAGCAGCCCGGACAGGAGAACCTACAATGAGCAGTTCTTC.

This clonotype was observed many times. CDR3 coding DNA: TGTGCCAGCAGCTATCAAGCGGGGGGGCGAGATACGCAGTATTTT. Translation: CASSYQAGGRDTQYF. V usage is TRBV7-3 and J usage is TRBJ2-3, with 10 bases identical to TRBD2. J lost 5 bases, V lost 4 bases, and 6 bases had no gene match. In germline, CDR1 is SGHTA, CDR2 FQGTGA. The CDR3 contains 15 residues.

The table lists this clonotype with many counts. This chain connects TRBV7-6 to TRBJ2-3; 8 nucleotides align to TRBD2. The junction had 3 bases not matched to a gene; V was cut back by 1 base and J by 0 bases. The CDR3 spans 16 residues. Germline lookup yields CDR1 SGHVS and CDR2 FNYEAQ. The CDR3 here is CASSLEASGSTDTQYF. The CDR3 nucleotides read TGTGCCAGCAGCTTAGAGGCTAGCGGGAGCACAGATACGCAGTATTTT.

The sample holds many counts of this clonotype. The V call is TRBV5-1, the J call TRBJ1-1; tentative D call: TRBD1 (6 bases). The CDR3 runs to 15 residues. CDR1 is SGHRS and CDR2 is YFSETQ in the germline V gene. With 4 bases removed from V and 1 base from J, the gap between germline ends came to 14 bases. Written as DNA, the CDR3 is TGCGCCAGCAGCCCCGCGGGGGCTAGGAACACTGAAGCTTTCTTT. Amino acids: CASSPAGARNTEAFF.

This clonotype was recorded at least ten times. The V gene is TRBV27, the J gene TRBJ1-5, with D uncertain. Trimming stripped 4 bases from V and 0 bases from J, with 16 bases between. CDR1 and CDR2 (germline): MNHEY, SMNVEV (reference sequence). The length of the CDR3 is 17 residues. CDR3 sequence reads: CASSSRQALYSNQPQHF. CDR3 bases: TGTGCCAGCAGTTCAAGGCAGGCCCTATATAGCAATCAGCCCCAGCATTTT.

This clonotype has just a few counts. This chain joins TRBV12-3 or TRBV12-4 and TRBJ2-5, with 7 positions matching TRBD1. The V segment lost 3 bases and the J segment 5 bases; nucleotides outside the gene matches: 12. The CDR3 spans 16 residues. CDR3 sequence reads: CASSFGLGRGMETQYF. In DNA form, the CDR3 reads TGTGCCAGCAGTTTCGGTCTCGGCAGGGGGATGGAGACCCAGTACTTC.

This clonotype was observed at least ten times. The rearrangement joins TRBV4-1 to TRBJ1-4; D is uncertain. The CDR3 spans 14 residues. Trimming shortened V by 6 bases and J by 0 bases, and 8 bases separated the two germline ends. Germline assignment: CDR1 MGHRA and CDR2 YSYEKL. The CDR3 region is CASRSGTTNEKLFF. Here the CDR3 DNA reads TGCGCCAGCAGATCCGGGACAACTAATGAAAAACTGTTTTTT.

There are many counts of this clonotype. CDR3 loop: CASSLEGRGDTQYF. The CDR3 DNA is TGCGCCAGCAGCTTGGAGGGTAGAGGAGATACGCAGTATTTT. The chain combines TRBV5-1 with TRBJ2-3; no definite D call. This CDR3 has 14 residues. Trimming pared 0 bases from V and 5 bases from J, leaving 10 bases between. Per the germline V gene, CDR1 is SGHRS and CDR2 is YFSETQ.

This clonotype was found many times. The chain is built from TRBV24-1 and TRBJ1-1, with D uncertain. CDR1 and CDR2 from the germline V gene are KGHDR and SFDVKD. This CDR3 has 14 residues. Trimming removed 3 bases at V and 0 bases at J, with 7 bases between. The CDR3, as DNA: TGTGCCACCAGTGATGGGGTGCTGAACACTGAAGCTTTCTTT. Its translation is CATSDGVLNTEAFF.

The genes are TRBV7-9 and TRBJ2-2; possibly TRBD1 for D (6 bases). V was pared by 7 bases and J by 1 base, with 19 bases between. CDR1 is SEHNR, CDR2 FQNEAQ, per germline (reference sequence). The CDR3 is 17 amino acids. CDR3 protein: CASTPRGSTLNTGELFF. The CDR3 bases are TGTGCCAGCACCCCCAGGGGATCAACCTTGAACACCGGGGAGCTGTTTTTT.

This clonotype was seen ten or more times. The CDR3 bases are TGCAGCGTTGATCCAAAAAACACTGAAGCTTTCTTT. It encodes CSVDPKNTEAFF. This chain connects TRBV29-1 to TRBJ1-1, with unresolved D. This CDR3 contains 12 residues. V was clipped by 3 bases and J by 2 bases, with 7 bases between them. CDR1 is SQVTM and CDR2 is ANQGSEA in the germline V gene.

This clonotype appeared many times. The chain recombines TRBV5-1 with TRBJ2-3, with D uncertain. The CDR3 is 13 residues long. Germline loops: CDR1 SGHRS, CDR2 YFSETQ. The V end was cut by 0 bases, the J end by 5 bases, with 7 bases between. CDR3 sequence (DNA): TGCGCCAGCAGCTTGGAGGGCTTAGATACGCAGTATTTT. Protein product: CASSLEGLDTQYF.

This chain joins TRBV12-3 or TRBV12-4 and TRBJ2-7; no reliable D call. The CDR3 has 12 residues. V dropped 6 bases and J dropped 6 bases, with 12 bases sitting between them. The CDR3 sequence: CASRSSRFEQYF. The CDR3 DNA is TGTGCCAGCAGGTCCTCCAGGTTCGAGCAGTACTTC.

This clonotype turned up a few times. This chain joins TRBV7-3 and TRBJ2-6; a weak D match, TRBD1 (5 bases). The CDR3 has 16 residues. CDR1 and CDR2 (germline): SGHTA, FQGTGA. Trimming cost V 2 bases and J 2 bases, with 10 bases left between them. The CDR3 loop reads CASSLPQGPGANVLTF. The DNA of the CDR3 is TGTGCCAGCAGCTTACCCCAGGGTCCTGGGGCCAACGTCCTGACTTTC. The full variable domain, completed using reference TRBV7-3 and TRBJ2-6, is GAGVSQTPSNKVTEKGKYVELRCDPISGHTALYWYRQSLGQGPEFLIYFQGTGAADDSGLPNDRFFAVRPEGSVSTLKIQRTERGDSAVYLCASSLPQGPGANVLTFGAGSRLTVL.

Relative to its sample, this clonotype is medium-sized (0.01 to 0.1%). The chain combines TRBV20-1 with TRBJ2-5; unclear D gene. Germline V gene lookup returns CDR1 DFQATT and CDR2 SNEGSKA (reference sequence). The CDR3 is made up of 13 amino acids. The V end was cut by 6 bases, the J end by 5 bases, with 16 bases between. CDR3 nucleotides: TGCAGTGCCCGAACCCCCCCCGGGGAGACCCAGTACTTC. As protein: CSARTPPGETQYF.

This clonotype was observed at least ten times. The chain couples TRBV24-1 to TRBJ1-2, with a tentative D call TRBD1 (5 bases). The CDR3 extends over 15 amino acids. Trimming removed 3 bases at V and 6 bases at J, with 16 bases between. Per germline, CDR1 KGHDR and CDR2 SFDVKD. CDR3 in DNA: TGTGCCACCAGTGATCCACGGGACGGAGGGGATGGCTACACCTTC. This encodes CATSDPRDGGDGYTF.

Comments on this clonotype: This may arise from a read error, as a much more abundant clone is one base away. V and J are TRBV7-2 and TRBJ2-3, with D possibly being TRBD1 (5 bases). The J call is uncertain, as TRBJ1-5 better fits the DNA end. This CDR3 region has 16 residues. Per germline, CDR1 SGHTA and CDR2 FQGNSA. This CDR3 reads CASSPLIRGSTDTQHF. In DNA form, the CDR3 reads TGTGCCAGCAGCCCCCTAATAAGGGGAAGCACAGATACGCAGCATTTT.

There are a few counts of this clonotype. This sequence joins TRBV7-9 and TRBJ1-6, with TRBD1 identical over 8 bases. V dropped 5 bases and J dropped 7; count of bases not matched to a gene: 4. This CDR3 comprises 14 residues. Looked up from germline, CDR1 is SEHNR and CDR2 is FQNEAQ (reference sequence). CDR3 nucleotides: TGTGCCAGCAGCGGGACAGGCGGGAATTCACCCCTCCACTTT. This translates into CASSGTGGNSPLHF.

In its sample, this clonotype was seen many times. This chain links TRBV27 with TRBJ1-5, with unresolved D. This CDR3 contains 15 residues. Germline values: CDR1 MNHEY, CDR2 SMNVEV (reference sequence). V was trimmed by 6 bases and J by 0 bases, leaving 12 bases between them. DNA for the CDR3: TGTGCCAGCAGGAACCAAGGTTTTAGCAATCAGCCCCAGCATTTT. It translates to CASRNQGFSNQPQHF.